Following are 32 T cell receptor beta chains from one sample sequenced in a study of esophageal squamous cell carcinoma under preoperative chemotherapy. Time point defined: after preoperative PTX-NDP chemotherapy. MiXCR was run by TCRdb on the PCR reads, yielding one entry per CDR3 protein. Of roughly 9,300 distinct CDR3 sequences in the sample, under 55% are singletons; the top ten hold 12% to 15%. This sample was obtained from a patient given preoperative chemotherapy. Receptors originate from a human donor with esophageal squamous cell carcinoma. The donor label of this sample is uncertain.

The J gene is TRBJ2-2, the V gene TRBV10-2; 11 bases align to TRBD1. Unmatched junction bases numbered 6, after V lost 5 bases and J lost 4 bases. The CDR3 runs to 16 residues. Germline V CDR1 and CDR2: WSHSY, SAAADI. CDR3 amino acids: CASSQLGTGGTGELFF. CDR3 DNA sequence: TGCGCCAGCAGTCAACTTGGGACAGGGGGCACCGGGGAGCTGTTTTTT.

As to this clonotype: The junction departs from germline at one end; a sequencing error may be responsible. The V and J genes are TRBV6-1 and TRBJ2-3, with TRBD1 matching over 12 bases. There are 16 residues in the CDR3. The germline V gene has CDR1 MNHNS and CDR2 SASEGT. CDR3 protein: CASALFAGQGADTQYF. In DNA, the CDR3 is TGTGCCAGCGCCCTTTTTGCGGGACAGGGGGCAGATACCCAGTATTTT.

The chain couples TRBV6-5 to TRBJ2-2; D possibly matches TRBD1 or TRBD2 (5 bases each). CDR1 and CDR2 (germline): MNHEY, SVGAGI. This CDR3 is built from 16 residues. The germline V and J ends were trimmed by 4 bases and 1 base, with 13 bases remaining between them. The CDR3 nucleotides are TGTGCCAGCAGTTCTGGGGGTGCGGAGAACACCGGGGAGCTGTTTTTT. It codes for CASSSGGAENTGELFF.

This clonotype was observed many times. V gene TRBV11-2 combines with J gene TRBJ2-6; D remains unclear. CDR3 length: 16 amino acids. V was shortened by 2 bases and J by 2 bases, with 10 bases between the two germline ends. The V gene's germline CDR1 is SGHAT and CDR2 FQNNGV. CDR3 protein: CASSLSARTGANVLTF. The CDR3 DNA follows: TGTGCCAGCAGCTTATCAGCCCGAACTGGGGCCAACGTCCTGACTTTC.

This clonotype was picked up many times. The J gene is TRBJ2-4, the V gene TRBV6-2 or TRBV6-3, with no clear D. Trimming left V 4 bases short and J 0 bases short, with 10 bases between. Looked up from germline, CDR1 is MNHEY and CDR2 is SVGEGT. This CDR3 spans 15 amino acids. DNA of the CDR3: TGTGCCAGCAGTTTAAACCCGATAGCCAAAAACATTCAGTACTTC. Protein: CASSLNPIAKNIQYF.

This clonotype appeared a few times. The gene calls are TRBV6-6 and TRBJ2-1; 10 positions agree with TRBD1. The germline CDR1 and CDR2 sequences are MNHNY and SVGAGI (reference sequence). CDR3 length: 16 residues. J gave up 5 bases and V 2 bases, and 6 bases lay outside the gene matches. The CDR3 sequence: CASSYAPGQGNNEQFF. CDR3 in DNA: TGTGCCAGCAGTTACGCGCCGGGACAGGGGAACAATGAGCAGTTCTTC.

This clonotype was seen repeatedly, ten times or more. The CDR3 sequence: CASSSRGGIQETQYF. The CDR3 DNA sequence: TGTGCCAGCAGCTCTCGGGGGGGGATCCAAGAGACCCAGTACTTC. The rearrangement uses TRBV7-2 and TRBJ2-5; 8 bases map to TRBD2. V shed 4 bases and J 1 base; nucleotides not matched to a gene: 5. Germline lookup yields CDR1 SGHTA and CDR2 FQGNSA. The CDR3 sequence is 15 residues long.

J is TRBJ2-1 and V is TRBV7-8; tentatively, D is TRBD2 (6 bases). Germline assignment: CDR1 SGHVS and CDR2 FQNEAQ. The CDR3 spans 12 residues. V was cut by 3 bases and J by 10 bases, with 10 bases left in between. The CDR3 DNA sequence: TGTGCCAGCAGCTTTGGAGGGGAGGAGCAGTTCTTC. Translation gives CASSFGGEEQFF.

CDR3 region: CASRVRTSGSNEQFF. The CDR3 DNA is TGCGCCAGCAGAGTTAGGACTAGCGGGAGCAATGAGCAGTTCTTC. The V gene is TRBV10-2, the J gene TRBJ2-1, with 13 positions matching TRBD2. CDR3 length: 15 amino acids. The V and J ends lost 6 bases and 6 bases, in that order; junction bases with no gene match: 5. Germline loops: CDR1 WSHSY, CDR2 SAAADI.

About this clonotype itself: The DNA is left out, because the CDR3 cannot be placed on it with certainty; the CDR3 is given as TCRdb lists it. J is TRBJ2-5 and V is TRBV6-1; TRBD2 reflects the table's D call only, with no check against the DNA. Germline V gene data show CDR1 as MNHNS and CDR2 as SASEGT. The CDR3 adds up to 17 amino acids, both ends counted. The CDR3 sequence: CASSVGGGAGEQETQYF.

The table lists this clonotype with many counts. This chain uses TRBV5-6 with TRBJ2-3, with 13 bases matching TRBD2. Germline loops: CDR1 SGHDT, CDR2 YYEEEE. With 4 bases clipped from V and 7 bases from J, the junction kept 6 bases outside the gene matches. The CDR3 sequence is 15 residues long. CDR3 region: CASSQTSGRVYTQYF. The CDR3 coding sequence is TGTGCCAGCAGCCAAACTAGCGGGAGGGTATATACGCAGTATTTT.

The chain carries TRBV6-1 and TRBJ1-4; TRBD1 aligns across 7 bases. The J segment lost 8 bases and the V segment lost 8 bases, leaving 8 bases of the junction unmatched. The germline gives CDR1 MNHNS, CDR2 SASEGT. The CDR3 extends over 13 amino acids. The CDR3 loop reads CASRGRGEEKLFF. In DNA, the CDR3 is TGTGCCAGCCGGGGCAGGGGGGAGGAAAAACTGTTTTTT.

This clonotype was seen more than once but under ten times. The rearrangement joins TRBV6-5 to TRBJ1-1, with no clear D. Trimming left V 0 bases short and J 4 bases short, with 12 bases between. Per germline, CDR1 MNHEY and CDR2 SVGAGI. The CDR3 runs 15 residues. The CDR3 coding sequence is TGTGCCAGCAGTTACTCGATTCAAGAGTCCACTGAAGCTTTCTTT. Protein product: CASSYSIQESTEAFF.

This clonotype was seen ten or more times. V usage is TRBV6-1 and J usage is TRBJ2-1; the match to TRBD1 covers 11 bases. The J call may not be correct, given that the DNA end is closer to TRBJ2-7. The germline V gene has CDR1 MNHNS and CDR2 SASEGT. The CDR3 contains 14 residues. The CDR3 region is CASLKDRGRREQYF. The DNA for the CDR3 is TGTGCCAGCCTCAAGGACAGGGGGCGCCGGGAGCAGTACTTC.

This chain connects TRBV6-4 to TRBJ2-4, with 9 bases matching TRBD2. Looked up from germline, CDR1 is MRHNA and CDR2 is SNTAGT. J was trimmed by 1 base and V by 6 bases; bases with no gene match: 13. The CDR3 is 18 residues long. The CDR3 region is CASSEGGAGGRAKNIQYF. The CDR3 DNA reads TGTGCCAGCAGCGAGGGGGGGGCGGGGGGGAGGGCCAAAAACATTCAGTACTTC.

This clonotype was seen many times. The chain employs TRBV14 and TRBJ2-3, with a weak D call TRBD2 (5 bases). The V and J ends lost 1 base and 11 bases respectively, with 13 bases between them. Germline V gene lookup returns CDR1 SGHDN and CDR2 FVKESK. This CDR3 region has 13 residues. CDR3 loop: CASSQGAGPKQYF. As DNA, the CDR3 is TGTGCCAGCAGCCAAGGGGCGGGCCCTAAGCAGTATTTT.

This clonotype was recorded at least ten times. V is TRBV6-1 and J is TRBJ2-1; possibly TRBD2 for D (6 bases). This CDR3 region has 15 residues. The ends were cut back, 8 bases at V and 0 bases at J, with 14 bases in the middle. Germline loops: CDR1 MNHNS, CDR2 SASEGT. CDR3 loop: CASVRDSDSYNEQFF. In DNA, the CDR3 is TGTGCCAGCGTCCGGGACTCCGACTCCTACAATGAGCAGTTCTTC.

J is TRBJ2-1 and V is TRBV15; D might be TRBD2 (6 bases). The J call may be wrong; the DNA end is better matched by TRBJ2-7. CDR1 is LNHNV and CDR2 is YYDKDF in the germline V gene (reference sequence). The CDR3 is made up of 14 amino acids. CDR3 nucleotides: TGTGCCACCAGCAGAGATCGGGGGACGCGTGAGCAGTACTTC. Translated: CATSRDRGTREQYF.

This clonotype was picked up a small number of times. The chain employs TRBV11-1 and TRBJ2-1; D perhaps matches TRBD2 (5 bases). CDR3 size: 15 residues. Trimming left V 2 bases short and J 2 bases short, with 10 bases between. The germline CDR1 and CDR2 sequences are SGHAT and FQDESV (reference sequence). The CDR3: CASSLRGRAYNEQFF. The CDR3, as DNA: TGTGCCAGCAGCTTACGAGGGAGAGCCTACAATGAGCAGTTCTTC.

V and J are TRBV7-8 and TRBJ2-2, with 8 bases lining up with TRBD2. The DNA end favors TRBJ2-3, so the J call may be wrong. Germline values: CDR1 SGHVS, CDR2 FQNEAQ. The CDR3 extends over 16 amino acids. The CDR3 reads CASSRGGTVSTDAQYF. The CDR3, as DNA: TGTGCCAGCAGTCGGGGGGGGACCGTCAGCACCGATGCGCAGTATTTT.

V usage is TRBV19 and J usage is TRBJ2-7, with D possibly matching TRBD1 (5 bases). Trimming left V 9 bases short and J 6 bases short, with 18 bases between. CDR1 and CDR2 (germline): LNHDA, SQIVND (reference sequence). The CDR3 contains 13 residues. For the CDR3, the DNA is TGTGCCAGCGCTACAGGAACTTCGGGCGAGCAGTACTTC. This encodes CASATGTSGEQYF.

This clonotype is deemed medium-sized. For the CDR3, the DNA is TGTGCCAGCAGTCACGATAGCTCCTACAATGAGCAGTACTTC. Translating it yields CASSHDSSYNEQYF. This sequence joins TRBV27 and TRBJ2-1; D gene unclear. With the DNA end fitting TRBJ2-7 better, the J assignment may be wrong. Germline assignment: CDR1 MNHEY and CDR2 SMNVEV (reference sequence). This CDR3 region has 14 residues.

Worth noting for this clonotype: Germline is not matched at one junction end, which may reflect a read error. The CDR3 region is CASRSGTEDAQFF. CDR3 coding DNA: TGTGCCAGCAGGTCTGGGACCGAAGATGCGCAGTTCTTT. The rearrangement links TRBV6-1 to TRBJ2-3; possibly TRBD1 or TRBD2 for D (5 bases each). The CDR3 spans 13 residues. Per the germline V gene, CDR1 is MNHNS and CDR2 is SASEGT.

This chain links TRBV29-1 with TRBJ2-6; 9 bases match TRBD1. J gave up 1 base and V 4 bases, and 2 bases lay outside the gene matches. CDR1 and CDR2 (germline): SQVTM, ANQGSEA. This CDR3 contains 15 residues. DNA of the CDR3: TGCAGCGTTGCGGACAGGGGATCTGGGGCCAACGTCCTGACTTTC. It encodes CSVADRGSGANVLTF. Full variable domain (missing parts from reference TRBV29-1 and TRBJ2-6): SAVISQKPSRDICQRGTSLTIQCQVDSQVTMMFWYRQQPGQSLTLIATANQGSEATYESGFVIDKFPISRPNLTFSTLTVSNMSPEDSSIYLCSVADRGSGANVLTFGAGSRLTVL.

Here the CDR3 reads CASSLPSGYEQYF. CDR3 coding DNA: TGTGCCAGCAGTTTACCTAGCGGGTACGAGCAGTACTTC. V usage is TRBV28 and J usage is TRBJ2-1; 8 bases are a match to TRBD2. The tail of the sequence fits TRBJ2-7 better, so the J call may be wrong. The CDR3 spans 13 residues. CDR1 and CDR2 (germline): MDHEN, SYDVKM.

The CDR3 is CASSPGTGSYEQFF. CDR3 DNA sequence: TGTGCCAGCAGTCCCGGGACAGGGTCCTACGAGCAGTTCTTC. V is TRBV6-1 and J is TRBJ2-1; 9 bases are a match to TRBD1. V gave up 5 bases and J gave up 10 bases; unmatched junction bases: 9. CDR1 is MNHNS and CDR2 is SASEGT in the germline V gene. There are 14 residues in the CDR3.

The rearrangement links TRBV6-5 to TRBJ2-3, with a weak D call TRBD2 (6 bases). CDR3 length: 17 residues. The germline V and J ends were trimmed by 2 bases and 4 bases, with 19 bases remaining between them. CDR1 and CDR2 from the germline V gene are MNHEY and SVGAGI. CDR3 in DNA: TGTGCCAGCAGTTACGCGGGGAAGGGTGTGGTCCCAGATACGCAGTATTTT. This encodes CASSYAGKGVVPDTQYF.

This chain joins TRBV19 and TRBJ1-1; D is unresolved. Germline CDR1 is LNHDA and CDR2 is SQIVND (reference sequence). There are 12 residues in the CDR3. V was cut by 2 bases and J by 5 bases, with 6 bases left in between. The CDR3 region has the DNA TGTGCCAGTAGTATACGAGGGACTGAAGCTTTCTTT. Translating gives CASSIRGTEAFF.

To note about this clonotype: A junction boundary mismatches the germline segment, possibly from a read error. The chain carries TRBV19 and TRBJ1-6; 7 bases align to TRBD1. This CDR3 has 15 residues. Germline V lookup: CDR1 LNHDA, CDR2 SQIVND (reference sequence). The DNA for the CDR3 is TGTGCCAGTAGTTCGAATACAGGGGAGGCTTCACCCCTCAACTTT. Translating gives CASSSNTGEASPLNF.

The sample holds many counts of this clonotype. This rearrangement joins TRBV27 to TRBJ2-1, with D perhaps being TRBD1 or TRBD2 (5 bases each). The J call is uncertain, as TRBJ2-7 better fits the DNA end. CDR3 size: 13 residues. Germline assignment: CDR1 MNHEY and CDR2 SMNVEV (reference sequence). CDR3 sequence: CASSWGPSYEQYF. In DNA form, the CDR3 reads TGTGCCAGCAGTTGGGGACCCTCCTACGAGCAGTACTTC.

The CDR3 spells CASGGRGGRDPETQYF. CDR3 in DNA: TGTGCCAGCGGGGGGCGGGGGGGGCGTGACCCAGAGACCCAGTATTTT. The chain couples TRBV6-1 to TRBJ2-3, with 9 bases identical to TRBD2. The CDR3 length is 16 residues. Germline CDR1 and CDR2: MNHNS and SASEGT. Trimming at V came to 8 bases and at J to 12 bases, leaving 21 bases not matched to a gene.

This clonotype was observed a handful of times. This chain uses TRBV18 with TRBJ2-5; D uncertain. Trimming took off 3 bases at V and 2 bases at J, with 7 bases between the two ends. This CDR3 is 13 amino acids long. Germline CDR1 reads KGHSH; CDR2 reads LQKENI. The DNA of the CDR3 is TGTGCCAGCTCACCGGTAACACAAGAGACCCAGTACTTC. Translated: CASSPVTQETQYF.